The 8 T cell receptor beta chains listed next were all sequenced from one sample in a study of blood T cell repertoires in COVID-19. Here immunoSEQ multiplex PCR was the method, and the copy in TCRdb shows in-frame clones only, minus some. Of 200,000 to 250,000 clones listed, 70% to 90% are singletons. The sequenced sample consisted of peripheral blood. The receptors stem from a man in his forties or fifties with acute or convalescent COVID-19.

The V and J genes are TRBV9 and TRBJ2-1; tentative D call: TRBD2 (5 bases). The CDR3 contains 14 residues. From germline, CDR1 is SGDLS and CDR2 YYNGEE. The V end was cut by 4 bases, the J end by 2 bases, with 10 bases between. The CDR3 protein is CASSSGFTYNEQFF. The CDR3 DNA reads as TGTGCCAGCAGCAGCGGATTTACCTACAATGAGCAGTTCTTC. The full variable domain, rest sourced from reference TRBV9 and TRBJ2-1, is DSGVTQTPKHLITATGQRVTLRCSPRSGDLSVYWYQQSLDQGLQFLIQYYNGEERAKGNILERFSAQQFPDLHSELNLSSLELGDSALYFCASSSGFTYNEQFFGPGTRLTVL.

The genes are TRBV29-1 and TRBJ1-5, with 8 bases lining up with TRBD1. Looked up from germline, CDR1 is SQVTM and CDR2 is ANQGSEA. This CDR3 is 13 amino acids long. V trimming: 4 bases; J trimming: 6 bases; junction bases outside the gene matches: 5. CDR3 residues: CSVVAGGGQPQHF. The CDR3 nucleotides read TGCAGCGTTGTTGCAGGGGGCGGTCAGCCCCAGCATTTT. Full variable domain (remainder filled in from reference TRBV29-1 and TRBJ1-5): SAVISQKPSRDICQRGTSLTIQCQVDSQVTMMFWYRQQPGQSLTLIATANQGSEATYESGFVIDKFPISRPNLTFSTLTVSNMSPEDSSIYLCSVVAGGGQPQHFGDGTRLSIL.

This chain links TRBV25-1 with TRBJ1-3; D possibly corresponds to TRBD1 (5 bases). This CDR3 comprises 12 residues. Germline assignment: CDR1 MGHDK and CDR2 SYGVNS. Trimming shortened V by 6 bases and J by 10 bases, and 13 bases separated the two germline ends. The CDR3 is CASSIQGRTIYF. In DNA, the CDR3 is TGTGCCAGCAGCATCCAGGGAAGGACCATATATTTT. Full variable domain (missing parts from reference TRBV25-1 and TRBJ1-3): EADIYQTPRYLVIGTGKKITLECSQTMGHDKMYWYQQDPGMELHLIHYSYGVNSTEKGDLSSESTVSRIRTEHFPLTLESARPSHTSQYLCASSIQGRTIYFGEGSWLTVV.

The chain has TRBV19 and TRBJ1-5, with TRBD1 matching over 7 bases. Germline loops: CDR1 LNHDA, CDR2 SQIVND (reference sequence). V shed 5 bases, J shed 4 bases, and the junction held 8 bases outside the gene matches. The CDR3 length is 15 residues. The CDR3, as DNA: TGTGCCAGTAGTTTAGGGGGCAGTATAAATCAGCCCCAGCATTTT. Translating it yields CASSLGGSINQPQHF.

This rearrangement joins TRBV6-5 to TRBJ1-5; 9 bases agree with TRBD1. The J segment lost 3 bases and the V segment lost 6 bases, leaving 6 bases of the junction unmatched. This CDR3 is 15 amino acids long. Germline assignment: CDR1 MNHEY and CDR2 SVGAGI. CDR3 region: CASSLGQGYNQPQHF. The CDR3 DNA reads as TGTGCCAGCAGCCTGGGACAGGGCTACAATCAGCCCCAGCATTTT.

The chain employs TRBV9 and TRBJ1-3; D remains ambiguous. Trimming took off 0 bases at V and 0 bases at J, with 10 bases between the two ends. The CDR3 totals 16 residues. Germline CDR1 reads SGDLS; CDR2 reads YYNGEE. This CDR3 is CASSVGRSSSGNTIYF. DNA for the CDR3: TGTGCCAGCAGCGTAGGAAGATCTAGCTCTGGAAACACCATATATTTT.

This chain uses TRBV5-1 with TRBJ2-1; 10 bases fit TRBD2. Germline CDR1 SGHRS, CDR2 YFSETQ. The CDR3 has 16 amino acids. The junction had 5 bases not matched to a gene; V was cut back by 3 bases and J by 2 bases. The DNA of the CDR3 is TGCGCCAGCAGCTCCGGCGGGACTAGCGCCTACAATGAGCAGTTCTTC. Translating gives CASSSGGTSAYNEQFF.

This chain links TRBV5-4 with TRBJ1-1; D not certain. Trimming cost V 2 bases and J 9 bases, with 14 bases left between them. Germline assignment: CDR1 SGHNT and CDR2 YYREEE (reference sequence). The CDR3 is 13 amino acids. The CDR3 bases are TGTGCCAGCAGCTTAGACCCTCCCGGGAAAGCTTTCTTT. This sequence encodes CASSLDPPGKAFF.